These T cell receptor beta chains were read from a single sample in a study of primary melanoma T cells and metastatic recurrence. Assay: immunoSEQ multiplex PCR; the TCRdb copy retains only in-frame clones and omits some. This table holds more than 90 clones, 90% to 95% found once. Sequencing was performed on melanoma tumor tissue. The receptors stem from a human donor with melanoma. Each CDR3 is given with its conserved first and last residue. A D gene is named only where the DNA matches it firmly. Size values are once, few and many counts, or a class for expanded clones, and some rows have none.

v_call	clone_size	j_call	d_call	cdr3_aa	cdr3_nt
TRBV18	once	TRBJ1-5	.	CASSPRGLEGYQPQHF	TGTGCCAGCTCACCGAGGGGACTCGAGGGTTATCAGCCCCAGCATTTT
TRBV6-8	.	TRBJ2-7	.	CASTPLAGGYEQYF	TGTGCCAGCACCCCCCTCGCGGGCGGCTACGAGCAGTACTTC
TRBV10-2	.	TRBJ1-2	.	CASSEWTDRLSRYTF	TGCGCCAGCAGTGAGTGGACGGATAGGCTTAGCCGCTACACCTTC
TRBV7-6	once	TRBJ1-1	.	CASSLEISGTLNTEAFF	TGTGCCAGCAGTTTAGAAATCTCAGGAACCCTTAACACTGAAGCTTTCTTT
TRBV29-1	.	TRBJ1-1	.	CSVSLGGNTEAFF	TGCAGCGTTTCATTGGGAGGGAACACTGAAGCTTTCTTT
TRBV6-1	.	TRBJ1-2	.	CASSEATSNYGYTF	TGTGCCAGCAGTGAAGCTACCTCTAACTATGGCTACACCTTC
TRBV30	.	TRBJ1-2	TRBD1	CAWTRQGLNYNYGYTF	TGTGCCTGGACACGACAGGGGCTTAACTATAACTATGGCTACACCTTC
TRBV18	.	TRBJ1-6	.	CASSTGEPLSPLHF	TGTGCCAGCTCAACCGGGGAGCCCCTTTCACCCCTCCACTTT
TRBV6-8	once	TRBJ1-3	.	CASSLTASSGNTIYF	TGTGCCAGCAGTTTGACAGCGAGCTCTGGAAACACCATATATTTT
TRBV19	once	TRBJ1-2	TRBD1	CASTQGVPYGYTF	TGTGCCAGTACACAGGGGGTACCTTATGGCTACACCTTC
TRBV19	.	TRBJ1-5	.	CASSPGEKGAQHF	TGTGCCAGTAGTCCCGGGGAAAAGGGGGCCCAGCATTTT
TRBV5-1	.	TRBJ1-3	.	CASSLSWPGNTIYF	TGCGCCAGCAGCTTAAGCTGGCCTGGAAACACCATATATTTT
TRBV18	.	TRBJ2-3	.	CASSPGPDTQYF	TGTGCCAGCTCACCGGGACCAGATACGCAGTATTTT